This entry is about one T cell receptor (beta chain). Its antigen remains unknown. Germline loops: CDR1 MNHEY, CDR2 SVGAGI. Trimming left V 4 bases short and J 3 bases short, with 6 bases between. CDR3 size: 12 residues. This sample was included in a study of siplizumab effects on memory and regulatory T cells. Study-level findings and limits: Siplizumab significantly decreased alloreactive sequences from unstimulated CD4+ memory cells. Memory cells seemed less diverse than naive T cells, which also seemed major contributors to the alloresponse. There was no confirmation of the suppressive function of proliferating Tregs from siplizumab cultures.

The assay looked at 95,000 to 100,000 TCR templates in each sample. This table comes from immunoSEQ multiplex PCR, and its TCRdb copy is limited to in-frame clones, with some not included. The table includes around 45,000 clones, roughly 87% detected once. The chain carries TRBV6-5 and TRBJ1-1, with D tentatively TRBD1 (6 bases). Sequencing was done on a sample of naive CD8+ T cells sorted from blood. The receptor's source is a human donor in good health. CDR3 protein: CASSSGDTEAFF. The CDR3 nucleotides read TGTGCCAGCAGTTCAGGGGACACTGAAGCTTTCTTT.